Presented here are 24 T cell receptor beta chains from one specimen sequenced in a study of T cell responses to AZD1222 COVID-19 vaccine. Assay: immunoSEQ multiplex PCR; the TCRdb copy retains only in-frame clones and omits some. In the table there are 150,000 to 200,000 clones, about 92% of which are singletons. The material sequenced was peripheral blood, taken on day 0 of AZD1222 vaccination. The receptor set was obtained from an adult in good health.

J is TRBJ2-6 and V is TRBV7-2; 7 positions agree with TRBD1. The V and J ends lost 6 bases and 2 bases, in that order; junction bases with no gene match: 1. Germline CDR1 SGHTA, CDR2 FQGNSA. This CDR3 has 14 residues. As DNA, the CDR3 is TGTGCCAGCAGAACAGGGGCTGGGGCCAACGTCCTGACTTTC. It translates to CASRTGAGANVLTF.

The chain employs TRBV18 and TRBJ1-3; 7 nucleotides line up with TRBD1. This CDR3 is 16 amino acids long. After removal of 3 bases from V and 0 bases from J, the junction contained 5 bases not matched to a gene. Per the germline V gene, CDR1 is KGHSH and CDR2 is LQKENI. CDR3 sequence (DNA): TGTGCCAGCTCACCTACGGGACAGATCTCTGGAAACACCATATATTTT. As protein: CASSPTGQISGNTIYF.

The J gene is TRBJ1-1, the V gene TRBV30; D remains ambiguous. V lost 1 base, J lost 4 bases, and 13 bases lay in between. The CDR3 consists of 14 residues. CDR1 is GTSNPN and CDR2 is SVGIG in the germline V gene (reference sequence). The CDR3 nucleotides are TGTGCCTGGAGTGCCCCTCGGAGTGGCACTGAAGCTTTCTTT. This gives the protein CAWSAPRSGTEAFF.

J is TRBJ1-3 and V is TRBV6-5, with D tentatively TRBD1 (6 bases). There are 15 residues in the CDR3. Germline V lookup: CDR1 MNHEY, CDR2 SVGAGI. V lost 4 bases, J lost 8 bases, and 18 bases lay in between. The CDR3 region has the DNA TGTGCCAGCAGTTCCAATTACGGGGGCGCGGACACCATATATTTT. This codes for CASSSNYGGADTIYF.

This sequence joins TRBV27 and TRBJ1-2, with TRBD1 identical over 12 bases. Germline CDR1 is MNHEY and CDR2 is SMNVEV (reference sequence). V lost 1 base to trimming and J lost 5 bases; unmatched junction nucleotides: 2. The length of the CDR3 is 15 residues. The CDR3 DNA sequence: TGTGCCAGCAGTTTATGGGGACAGGGGGCATATGGCTACACCTTC. It specifies CASSLWGQGAYGYTF.

The chain uses TRBV9 and TRBJ2-7; 8 nucleotides line up with TRBD1. This CDR3 region has 13 residues. Germline V gene sequence: CDR1 SGDLS, CDR2 YYNGEE. The junction had 2 bases not matched to a gene; V was cut back by 4 bases and J by 2 bases. This CDR3 is CASSMGQAYEQYF. The CDR3 coding sequence is TGTGCCAGCAGCATGGGACAGGCCTACGAGCAGTACTTC.

The chain uses TRBV6-5 and TRBJ1-5; D remains ambiguous. V lost 9 bases, J lost 0 bases, and 12 bases lay in between. The CDR3 is 14 amino acids. Germline V gene sequence: CDR1 MNHEY, CDR2 SVGAGI. CDR3 nucleotides: TGTGCCAGTTACAGACCCTTTAGCAATCAGCCCCAGCATTTT. Translated: CASYRPFSNQPQHF.

Comment on this clone: Different DNA sequences within this sample yield the same CDR3. The chain has TRBV19 and TRBJ2-5; D could derive from TRBD1 or TRBD2 (5 bases each). V shed 1 base and J shed 4 bases, with 7 bases lying between them. The CDR3 has 13 residues. Per germline, CDR1 LNHDA and CDR2 SQIVND (reference sequence). The CDR3 sequence: CASSIAGGETQYF. In nucleotides, the CDR3 is TGTGCCAGTAGTATAGCTGGGGGAGAGACCCAGTACTTC. The whole variable domain, filled in from reference TRBV19 and TRBJ2-5, reads DGGITQSPKYLFRKEGQNVTLSCEQNLNHDAMYWYRQDPGQGLRLIYYSQIVNDFQKGDIAEGYSVSREKKESFPLTVTSAQKNPTAFYLCASSIAGGETQYFGPGTRLLVL.

The chain employs TRBV7-9 and TRBJ1-2, with D possibly matching TRBD1 (5 bases). V shed 5 bases and J shed 6 bases, with 16 bases lying between them. The CDR3 consists of 14 residues. Germline lookup yields CDR1 SEHNR and CDR2 FQNEAQ (reference sequence). The CDR3 coding sequence is TGTGCCAGCAGCCGACCCCAGGGTAGGAATGGCTACACCTTC. It translates to CASSRPQGRNGYTF.

V and J are TRBV2 and TRBJ2-3; D possibly corresponds to TRBD2 (5 bases). CDR3 length: 13 amino acids. Germline CDR1 and CDR2: SNHLY and FYNNEI. Trimming took 7 bases from V and 2 from J, leaving 10 bases between them. The CDR3 DNA is TGTGCCAGCAAGTGGACTTTCACAGATACGCAGTATTTT. Its protein is CASKWTFTDTQYF.

The V gene is TRBV4-1, the J gene TRBJ2-1; the match to TRBD2 covers 8 bases. The germline V gene encodes CDR1 MGHRA and CDR2 YSYEKL. V dropped 1 base and J dropped 7; count of bases not matched to a gene: 9. This CDR3 spans 16 amino acids. The CDR3, as DNA: TGCGCCAGCAGCCAAGTGGGGGGCGGGAGGATGAATGAGCAGTTCTTC. Encoded protein: CASSQVGGGRMNEQFF.

V is TRBV29-1 and J is TRBJ2-7; 7 bases fit TRBD2. The CDR3 spans 13 residues. CDR1 is SQVTM, CDR2 ANQGSEA, per germline. The V segment lost 5 bases and the J segment 1 base; nucleotides outside the gene matches: 5. CDR3: CSVRRESSYEQYF. DNA for the CDR3: TGCAGCGTTCGGCGGGAGTCGTCCTACGAGCAGTACTTC.

V is TRBV7-3 and J is TRBJ1-1, with TRBD1 identical over 9 bases. Germline V lookup: CDR1 SGHTA, CDR2 FQGTGA. The CDR3 runs 14 residues. J lost 5 bases, V lost 5 bases, and 6 bases had no gene match. The CDR3 DNA is TGTGCCAGCAGCCGAAACGGACAGGGGACTGAAGCTTTCTTT. This gives the protein CASSRNGQGTEAFF.

This sequence joins TRBV2 and TRBJ2-5, with 11 bases identical to TRBD2. There are 18 residues in the CDR3. Germline trimming cut 2 bases from V and 1 base from J; bases unmatched to any gene: 9. CDR1 is SNHLY, CDR2 FYNNEI, per germline. CDR3 sequence reads: CASSESTSGRWVQETQYF. CDR3 nucleotides: TGTGCCAGCAGTGAATCAACTAGCGGGAGATGGGTCCAAGAGACCCAGTACTTC.

V usage is TRBV18 and J usage is TRBJ2-1, with D perhaps TRBD2 (5 bases). V was shortened by 2 bases and J by 7 bases, with 15 bases between the two germline ends. Germline V gene data show CDR1 as KGHSH and CDR2 as LQKENI. The CDR3 consists of 15 residues. The CDR3 protein is CASSPGSGRPNEQFF. The CDR3 DNA reads as TGTGCCAGCTCACCAGGGAGTGGCCGTCCAAATGAGCAGTTCTTC.

This rearrangement joins TRBV4-3 to TRBJ2-3; D remains ambiguous. The CDR3 extends over 15 amino acids. V was cut by 0 bases and J by 8 bases, with 15 bases left in between. Germline-derived CDR1 and CDR2 are LGHNA and YSLEER. CDR3 residues: CASSQDPDPEGTQYF. The DNA of the CDR3 is TGCGCCAGCAGCCAAGATCCAGATCCAGAAGGTACGCAGTATTTT.

The CDR3 DNA is TGTGCCAGCAGTTTCTTGGGGACCCAGTACTTC. Translation gives CASSFLGTQYF. The chain carries TRBV12-3 or TRBV12-4 and TRBJ2-5; D gene unclear. Trimming left V 3 bases short and J 7 bases short, with 6 bases between. The CDR3 is made up of 11 amino acids.

This clone was observed once. The chain is built from TRBV7-9 and TRBJ1-2; D might be TRBD1 (5 bases). Germline V lookup: CDR1 SEHNR, CDR2 FQNEAQ (reference sequence). The CDR3 extends over 11 amino acids. Trimming took 8 bases from V and 8 from J, leaving 12 bases between them. CDR3 sequence reads: CASPGGLGYTF. As DNA, the CDR3 is TGTGCCAGCCCCGGGGGTTTGGGCTACACCTTC. Using reference TRBV7-9 and TRBJ1-2 for the parts outside the CDR3, the full variable domain is DTGVSQNPRHKITKRGQNVTFRCDPISEHNRLYWYRQTLGQGPEFLTYFQNEAQLEKSRLLSDRFSAERPKGSFSTLEIQRTEQGDSAMYLCASPGGLGYTFGSGTRLTVV.

This rearrangement joins TRBV2 to TRBJ2-7, with D uncertain. This CDR3 region has 11 residues. Germline CDR1 reads SNHLY; CDR2 reads FYNNEI. Trimming shortened V by 6 bases and J by 0 bases, and 3 bases separated the two germline ends. The CDR3 DNA sequence: TGTGCCAGCAGGACCTCCTACGAGCAGTACTTC. Translating it yields CASRTSYEQYF.

The chain links TRBV6-5 to TRBJ2-7, with unresolved D. The CDR3 sequence is 13 residues long. The germline V gene has CDR1 MNHEY and CDR2 SVGAGI. V dropped 11 bases and J dropped 0 bases, with 14 bases sitting between them. CDR3 protein: CAERRYPSYEQYF. The CDR3 DNA follows: TGTGCCGAGCGTAGGTACCCCTCCTACGAGCAGTACTTC.

This chain links TRBV6-5 with TRBJ1-5, with 9 nucleotides matching TRBD1. Germline V CDR1 and CDR2: MNHEY, SVGAGI. V was clipped by 6 bases and J by 6 bases; unmatched bases: 3. This CDR3 has 13 amino acids. DNA for the CDR3: TGTGCCAGCAGGGACAGGGGCGGTCAGCCCCAGCATTTT. Protein product: CASRDRGGQPQHF.

This rearrangement joins TRBV11-3 to TRBJ2-3, with D perhaps TRBD1 (5 bases). The germline V gene encodes CDR1 SGHNT and CDR2 YENEEA. This CDR3 region has 15 residues. The V end was cut by 8 bases, the J end by 4 bases, with 19 bases between. As DNA, the CDR3 is TGTGCCAGCCGAGTAGGGGCGATAGGATCAGATACGCAGTATTTT. Its protein product is CASRVGAIGSDTQYF.

J is TRBJ1-1 and V is TRBV5-1; maybe TRBD1 (5 bases). Germline lookup yields CDR1 SGHRS and CDR2 YFSETQ. This CDR3 region has 15 residues. The ends were cut back, 0 bases at V and 4 bases at J, with 13 bases in the middle. CDR3 residues: CASSLAEGWSTEAFF. The CDR3 nucleotides are TGCGCCAGCAGCTTGGCCGAGGGGTGGAGCACTGAAGCTTTCTTT.

This clone occurred once. This rearrangement joins TRBV19 to TRBJ2-1; the match to TRBD1 covers 7 bases. Per the germline V gene, CDR1 is LNHDA and CDR2 is SQIVND (reference sequence). Trimming removed 7 bases from V and 3 bases from J; junction bases left unmatched: 3. The CDR3 totals 13 residues. The CDR3 reads CASNPGGYNEQFF. CDR3 nucleotide sequence: TGTGCCAGTAATCCAGGGGGCTACAATGAGCAGTTCTTC.